This TCR beta chain was captured in a study of T cells in Graves' hyperthyroidism and ophthalmopathy. Newly diagnosed patients aged 18 to 65 had hyperthyroidism of under 2 months' duration. Clinical symptoms, serum thyroxine, TRAb, thyroid ultrasound and orbital computed tomography informed diagnoses. The length of the CDR3 is 16 residues. V was pared by 4 bases and J by 4 bases, with 12 bases of the junction left unmatched. CDR1 and CDR2 from the germline V gene are SGHRS and YFSETQ. In this sample, this clonotype turned up many times. RNA transcripts were the template for amplifying TCR beta CDR3 regions. TCR CDR3 underwent first-round RT-PCR with the HTBI primer set. TCRdb reprocessed the multiplex PCR reads with MiXCR, giving one entry per CDR3 protein. The table records hundreds of thousands of distinct CDR3 sequences, 16% of them present only once.

The sample comprised blood. The sequence was collected from a woman aged 18-29 years with Graves' hyperthyroidism. The rearrangement uses TRBV5-1 and TRBJ2-3; 7 positions match TRBD1. The CDR3 loop reads CASSTQTGKTADTQYF. Written as DNA, the CDR3 is TGCGCCAGCAGCACCCAGACAGGGAAGACGGCAGATACGCAGTATTTT.